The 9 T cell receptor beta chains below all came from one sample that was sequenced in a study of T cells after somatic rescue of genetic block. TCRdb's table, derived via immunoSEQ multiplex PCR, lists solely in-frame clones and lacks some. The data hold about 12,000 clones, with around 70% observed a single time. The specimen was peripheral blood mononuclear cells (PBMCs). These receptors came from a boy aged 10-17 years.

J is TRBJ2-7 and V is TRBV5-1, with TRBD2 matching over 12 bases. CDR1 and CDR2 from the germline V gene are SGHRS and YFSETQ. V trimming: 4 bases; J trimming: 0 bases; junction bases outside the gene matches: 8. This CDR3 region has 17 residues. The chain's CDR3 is CASSPGLAGTLSYEQYF. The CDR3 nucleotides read TGCGCCAGCAGCCCGGGACTAGCGGGTACTCTCTCCTACGAGCAGTACTTC.

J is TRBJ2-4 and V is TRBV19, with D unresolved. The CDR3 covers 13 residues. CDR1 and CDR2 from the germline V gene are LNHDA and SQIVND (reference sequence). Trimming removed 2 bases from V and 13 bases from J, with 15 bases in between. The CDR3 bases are TGTGCCAGTAGTATACGAGACGGACCGTTGCAGTACTTC. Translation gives CASSIRDGPLQYF.

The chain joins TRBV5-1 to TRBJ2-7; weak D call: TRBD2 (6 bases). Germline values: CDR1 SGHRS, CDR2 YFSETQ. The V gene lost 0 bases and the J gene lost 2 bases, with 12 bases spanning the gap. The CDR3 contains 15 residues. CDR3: CASSLAEGWAYEQYF. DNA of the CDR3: TGCGCCAGCAGCTTGGCGGAGGGGTGGGCCTACGAGCAGTACTTC.

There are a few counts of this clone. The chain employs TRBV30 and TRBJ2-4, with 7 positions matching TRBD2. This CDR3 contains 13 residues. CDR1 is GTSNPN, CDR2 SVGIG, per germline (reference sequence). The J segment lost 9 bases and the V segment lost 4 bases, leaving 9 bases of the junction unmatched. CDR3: CAWKREGPSIQYF. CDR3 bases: TGTGCCTGGAAGAGGGAGGGTCCTAGCATTCAGTACTTC.

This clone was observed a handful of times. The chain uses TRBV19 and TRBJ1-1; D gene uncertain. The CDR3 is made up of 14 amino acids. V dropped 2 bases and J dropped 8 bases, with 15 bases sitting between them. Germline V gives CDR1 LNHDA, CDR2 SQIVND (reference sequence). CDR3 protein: CASSIIGKVMEAFF. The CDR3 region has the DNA TGTGCCAGTAGTATAATAGGCAAAGTCATGGAAGCTTTCTTT.

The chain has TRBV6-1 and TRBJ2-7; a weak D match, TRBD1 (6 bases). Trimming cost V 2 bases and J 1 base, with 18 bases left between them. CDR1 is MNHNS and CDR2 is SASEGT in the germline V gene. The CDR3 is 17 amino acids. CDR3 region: CASSETRQGPISYEQYF. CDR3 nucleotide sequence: TGTGCCAGCAGTGAAACCCGGCAGGGGCCTATTTCCTACGAGCAGTACTTC.

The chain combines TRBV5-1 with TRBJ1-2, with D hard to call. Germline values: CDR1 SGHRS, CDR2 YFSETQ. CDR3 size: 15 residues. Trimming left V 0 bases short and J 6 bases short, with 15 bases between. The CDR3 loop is CASSLGAGSLNGYTF. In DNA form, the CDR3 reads TGCGCCAGCAGCTTGGGAGCTGGATCCCTCAATGGCTACACCTTC.

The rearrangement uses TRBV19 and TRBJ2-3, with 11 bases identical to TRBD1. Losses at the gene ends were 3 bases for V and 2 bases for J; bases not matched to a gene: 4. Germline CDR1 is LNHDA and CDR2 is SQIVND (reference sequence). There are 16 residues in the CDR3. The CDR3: CASSIRTGGFTDTQYF. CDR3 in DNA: TGTGCCAGTAGTATTCGGACAGGGGGCTTCACAGATACGCAGTATTTT.

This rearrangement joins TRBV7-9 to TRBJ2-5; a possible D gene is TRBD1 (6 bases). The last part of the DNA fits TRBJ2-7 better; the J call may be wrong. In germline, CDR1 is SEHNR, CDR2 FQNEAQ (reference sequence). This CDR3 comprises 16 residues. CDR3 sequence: CASSQQGQRRSYEQYF. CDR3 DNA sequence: TGTGCCAGCAGCCAACAAGGACAGCGACGCTCCTACGAGCAGTACTTC.